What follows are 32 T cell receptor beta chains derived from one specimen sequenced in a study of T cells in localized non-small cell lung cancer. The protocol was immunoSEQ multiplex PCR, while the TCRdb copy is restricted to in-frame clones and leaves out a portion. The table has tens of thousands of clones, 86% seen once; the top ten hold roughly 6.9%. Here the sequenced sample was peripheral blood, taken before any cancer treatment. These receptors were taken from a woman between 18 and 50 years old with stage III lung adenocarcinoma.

The CDR3 DNA reads TGTGCCAGCAGCCCAGCGGGGGCCCGGTCCGAGACCCAGTACTTC. Translation: CASSPAGARSETQYF. V usage is TRBV7-3 and J usage is TRBJ2-5; 8 nucleotides match TRBD2. Germline CDR1 and CDR2: SGHTA and FQGTGA. CDR3 length: 15 residues. V shed 5 bases, J shed 5 bases, and the junction held 10 bases outside the gene matches.

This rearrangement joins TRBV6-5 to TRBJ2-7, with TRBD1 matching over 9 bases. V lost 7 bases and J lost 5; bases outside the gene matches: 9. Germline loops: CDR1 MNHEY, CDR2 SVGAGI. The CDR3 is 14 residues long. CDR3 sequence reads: CASNSGTGIDEQYF. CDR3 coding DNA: TGTGCCAGCAACTCCGGGACAGGGATCGACGAGCAGTACTTC.

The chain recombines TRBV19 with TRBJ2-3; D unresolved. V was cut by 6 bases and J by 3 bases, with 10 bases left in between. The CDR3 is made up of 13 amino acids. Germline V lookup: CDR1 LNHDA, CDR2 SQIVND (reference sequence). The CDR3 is CASSGLRTDTQYF. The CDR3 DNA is TGTGCCAGTAGCGGTTTAAGGACAGATACGCAGTATTTT.

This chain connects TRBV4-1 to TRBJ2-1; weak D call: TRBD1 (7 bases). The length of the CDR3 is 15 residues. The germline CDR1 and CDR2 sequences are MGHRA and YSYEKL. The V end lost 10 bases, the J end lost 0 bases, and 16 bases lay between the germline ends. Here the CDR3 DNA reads TGCGCCACCCGTCAGGGGGGACACTCCTACAATGAGCAGTTCTTC. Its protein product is CATRQGGHSYNEQFF.

The CDR3 spells CASSIAGGPDEQFF. CDR3 nucleotides: TGTGCCAGCAGTATAGCGGGGGGGCCGGATGAGCAGTTCTTC. The chain uses TRBV6-6 and TRBJ2-1; TRBD2 matches 11 bases. The CDR3 runs 14 residues. V was pared by 5 bases and J by 8 bases, with 5 bases of the junction left unmatched. CDR1 MNHNY and CDR2 SVGAGI come from the germline V gene (reference sequence).

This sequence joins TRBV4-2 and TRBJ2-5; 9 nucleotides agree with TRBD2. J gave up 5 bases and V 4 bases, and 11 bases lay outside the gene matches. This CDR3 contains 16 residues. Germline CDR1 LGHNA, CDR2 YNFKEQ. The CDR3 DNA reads TGTGCCAGCAGCCCCAGCGGGGGGCGGGCAATGGAGACCCAGTACTTC. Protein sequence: CASSPSGGRAMETQYF.

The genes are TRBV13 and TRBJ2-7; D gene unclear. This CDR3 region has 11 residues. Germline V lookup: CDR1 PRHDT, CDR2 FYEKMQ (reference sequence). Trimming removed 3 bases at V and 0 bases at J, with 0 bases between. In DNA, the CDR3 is TGTGCCAGCAGCTTCTCCTACGAGCAGTACTTC. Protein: CASSFSYEQYF.

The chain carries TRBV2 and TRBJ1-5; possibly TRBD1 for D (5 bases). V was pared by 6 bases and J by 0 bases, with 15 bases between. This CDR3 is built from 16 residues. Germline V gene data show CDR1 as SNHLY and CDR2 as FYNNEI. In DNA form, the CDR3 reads TGTGCCAGCAGCTATGGGGCACCGCATAGCAATCAGCCCCAGCATTTT. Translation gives CASSYGAPHSNQPQHF.

The CDR3 coding sequence is TGTGCCAGTAGGGATTTACCAGGGGGCGAAACTGAAGCTTTCTTT. As protein: CASRDLPGGETEAFF. The V and J genes are TRBV19 and TRBJ1-1; 8 bases match TRBD1. Germline CDR1 and CDR2: LNHDA and SQIVND (reference sequence). The J segment lost 5 bases and the V segment lost 6 bases, leaving 11 bases of the junction unmatched. There are 15 residues in the CDR3.

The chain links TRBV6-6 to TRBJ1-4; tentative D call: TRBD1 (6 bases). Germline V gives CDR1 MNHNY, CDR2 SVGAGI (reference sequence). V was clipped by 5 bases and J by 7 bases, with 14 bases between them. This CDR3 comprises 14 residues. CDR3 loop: CASSRTDSSEKLFF. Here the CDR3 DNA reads TGTGCCAGCAGTCGGACAGATTCTTCTGAAAAACTGTTTTTT.

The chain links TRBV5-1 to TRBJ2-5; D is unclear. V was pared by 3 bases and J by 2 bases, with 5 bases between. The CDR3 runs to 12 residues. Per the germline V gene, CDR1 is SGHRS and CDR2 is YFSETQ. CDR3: CASSSTQETQYF. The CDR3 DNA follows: TGCGCCAGCAGCTCCACACAAGAGACCCAGTACTTC.

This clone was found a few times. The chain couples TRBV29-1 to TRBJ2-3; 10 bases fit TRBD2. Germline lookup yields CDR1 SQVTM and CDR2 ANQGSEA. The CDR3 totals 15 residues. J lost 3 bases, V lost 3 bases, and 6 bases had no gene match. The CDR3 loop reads CSVDERGGKTDTQYF. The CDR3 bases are TGCAGCGTTGATGAGCGGGGGGGGAAGACAGATACGCAGTATTTT.

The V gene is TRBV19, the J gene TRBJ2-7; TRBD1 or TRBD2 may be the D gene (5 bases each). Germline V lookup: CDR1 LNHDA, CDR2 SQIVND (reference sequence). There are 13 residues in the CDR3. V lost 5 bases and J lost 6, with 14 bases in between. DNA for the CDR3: TGTGCCAGTAGTTTGGGTAAGGGACGCGAGCAGTACTTC. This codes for CASSLGKGREQYF. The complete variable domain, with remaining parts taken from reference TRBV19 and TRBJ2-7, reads DGGITQSPKYLFRKEGQNVTLSCEQNLNHDAMYWYRQDPGQGLRLIYYSQIVNDFQKGDIAEGYSVSREKKESFPLTVTSAQKNPTAFYLCASSLGKGREQYFGPGTRLTVT.

The CDR3 loop is CASSSTANYGYTF. CDR3 nucleotides: TGTGCCAGCAGTTCTACAGCTAACTATGGCTACACCTTC. V is TRBV25-1 and J is TRBJ1-2; D is undetermined. The germline V and J ends were trimmed by 5 bases and 0 bases, with 7 bases remaining between them. Germline CDR1 is MGHDK and CDR2 is SYGVNS. The CDR3 loop spans 13 amino acids.

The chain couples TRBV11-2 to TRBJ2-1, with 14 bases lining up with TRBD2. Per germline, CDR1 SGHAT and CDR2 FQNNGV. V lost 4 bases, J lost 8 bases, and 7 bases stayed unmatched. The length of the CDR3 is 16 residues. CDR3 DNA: TGTGCCAGCAGCTCGCAGACTAGCGGGGGGGTCGATGAGCAGTTCTTC. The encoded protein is CASSSQTSGGVDEQFF.

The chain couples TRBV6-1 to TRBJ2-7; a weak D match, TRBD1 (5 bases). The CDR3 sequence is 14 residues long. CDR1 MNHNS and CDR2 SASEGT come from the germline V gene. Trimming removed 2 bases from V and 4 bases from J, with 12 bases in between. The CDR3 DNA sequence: TGTGCCAGCAGTGAACAGGGCAGATCTTACGAGCAGTACTTC. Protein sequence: CASSEQGRSYEQYF.

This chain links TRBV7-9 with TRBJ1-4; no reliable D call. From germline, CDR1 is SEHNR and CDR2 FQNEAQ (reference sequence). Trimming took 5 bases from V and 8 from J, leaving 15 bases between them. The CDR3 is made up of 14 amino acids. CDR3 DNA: TGTGCCAGCAGCCTCCTCGCCACACAAGAAAAACTGTTTTTT. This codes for CASSLLATQEKLFF. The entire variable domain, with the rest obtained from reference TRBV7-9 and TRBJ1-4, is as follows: DTGVSQNPRHKITKRGQNVTFRCDPISEHNRLYWYRQTLGQGPEFLTYFQNEAQLEKSRLLSDRFSAERPKGSFSTLEIQRTEQGDSAMYLCASSLLATQEKLFFGSGTQLSVL.

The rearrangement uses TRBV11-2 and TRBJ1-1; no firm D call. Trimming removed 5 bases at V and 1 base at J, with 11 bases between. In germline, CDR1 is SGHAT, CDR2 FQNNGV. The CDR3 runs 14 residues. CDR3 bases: TGTGCCAGCAGCCCAGTAGCAGGGAACACTGAAGCTTTCTTT. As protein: CASSPVAGNTEAFF.

The CDR3 reads CASTRGPGSPLHF. For the CDR3, the DNA is TGTGCCAGTACCCGGGGTCCGGGTTCACCCCTCCACTTT. The chain carries TRBV19 and TRBJ1-6, with unresolved D. The CDR3 totals 13 residues. Germline loops: CDR1 LNHDA, CDR2 SQIVND (reference sequence). V dropped 7 bases and J dropped 9 bases, with 13 bases sitting between them.

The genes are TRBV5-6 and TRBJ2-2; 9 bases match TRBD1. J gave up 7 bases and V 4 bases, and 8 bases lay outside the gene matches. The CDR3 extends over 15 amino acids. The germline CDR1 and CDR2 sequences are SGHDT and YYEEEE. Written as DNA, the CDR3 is TGTGCCAGCAGCCCAGGGACAGGGATAATCGGGGAGCTGTTTTTT. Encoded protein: CASSPGTGIIGELFF.

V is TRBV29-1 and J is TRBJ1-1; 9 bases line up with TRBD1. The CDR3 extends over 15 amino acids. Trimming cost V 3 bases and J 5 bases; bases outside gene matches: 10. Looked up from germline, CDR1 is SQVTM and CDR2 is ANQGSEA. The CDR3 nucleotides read TGCAGCGTTGATCAACAGGGGGCGAGTCGGACTGAAGCTTTCTTT. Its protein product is CSVDQQGASRTEAFF. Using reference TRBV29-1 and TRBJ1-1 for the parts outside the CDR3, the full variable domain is SAVISQKPSRDICQRGTSLTIQCQVDSQVTMMFWYRQQPGQSLTLIATANQGSEATYESGFVIDKFPISRPNLTFSTLTVSNMSPEDSSIYLCSVDQQGASRTEAFFGQGTRLTVV.

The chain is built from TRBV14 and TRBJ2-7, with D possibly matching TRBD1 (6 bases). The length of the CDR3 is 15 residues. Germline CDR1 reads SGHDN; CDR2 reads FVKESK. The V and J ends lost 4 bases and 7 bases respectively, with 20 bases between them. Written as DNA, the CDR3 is TGTGCCAGCAGCCTAACCCTAATAGGGGGAGAGGAGCAGTACTTC. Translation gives CASSLTLIGGEEQYF.

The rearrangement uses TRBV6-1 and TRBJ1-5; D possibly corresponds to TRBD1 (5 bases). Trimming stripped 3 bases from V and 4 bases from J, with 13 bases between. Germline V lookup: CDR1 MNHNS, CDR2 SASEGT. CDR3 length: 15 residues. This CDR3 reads CASSDFTGRNQPQHF. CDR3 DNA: TGTGCCAGCAGTGATTTCACAGGCAGAAATCAGCCCCAGCATTTT.

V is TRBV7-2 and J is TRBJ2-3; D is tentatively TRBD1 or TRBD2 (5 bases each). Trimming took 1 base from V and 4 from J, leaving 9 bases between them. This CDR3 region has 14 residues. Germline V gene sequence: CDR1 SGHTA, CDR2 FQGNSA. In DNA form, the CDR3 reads TGTGCCAGCAGCTTAGACCCGGGGCCAGATACGCAGTATTTT. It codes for CASSLDPGPDTQYF. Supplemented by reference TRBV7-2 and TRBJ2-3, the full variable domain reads GAGVSQSPSNKVTEKGKDVELRCDPISGHTALYWYRQSLGQGLEFLIYFQGNSAPDKSGLPSDRFSAERTGGSVSTLTIQRTQQEDSAVYLCASSLDPGPDTQYFGPGTRLTVL.

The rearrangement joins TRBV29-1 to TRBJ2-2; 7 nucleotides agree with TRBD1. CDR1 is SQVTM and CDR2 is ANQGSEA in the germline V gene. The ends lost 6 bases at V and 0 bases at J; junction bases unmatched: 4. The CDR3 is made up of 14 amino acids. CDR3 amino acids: CSVATGANTGELFF. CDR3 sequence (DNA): TGCAGCGTCGCCACAGGGGCGAACACCGGGGAGCTGTTTTTT.

DNA for the CDR3: TGTGCCAGCAGCCAGGGCGGGCACACCGGGGAGCTGTTTTTT. Protein sequence: CASSQGGHTGELFF. The chain couples TRBV7-8 to TRBJ2-2; D could derive from TRBD1 or TRBD2 (5 bases each). Germline CDR1 is SGHVS and CDR2 is FQNEAQ. The CDR3 loop spans 14 amino acids. The V end was cut by 5 bases, the J end by 3 bases, with 10 bases between.

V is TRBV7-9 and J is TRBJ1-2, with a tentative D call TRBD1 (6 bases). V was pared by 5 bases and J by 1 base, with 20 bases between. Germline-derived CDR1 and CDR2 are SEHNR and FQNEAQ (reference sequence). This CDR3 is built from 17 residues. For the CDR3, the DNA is TGTGCCAGCAGCCATACGTCTCAGGGACACATTAACTATGGCTACACCTTC. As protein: CASSHTSQGHINYGYTF.

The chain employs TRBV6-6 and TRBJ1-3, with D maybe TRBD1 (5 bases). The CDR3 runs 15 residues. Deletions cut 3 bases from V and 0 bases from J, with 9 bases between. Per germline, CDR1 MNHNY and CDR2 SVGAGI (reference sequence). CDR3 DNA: TGTGCCAGCAGTTATCCCGGGACCTCTGGAAACACCATATATTTT. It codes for CASSYPGTSGNTIYF.

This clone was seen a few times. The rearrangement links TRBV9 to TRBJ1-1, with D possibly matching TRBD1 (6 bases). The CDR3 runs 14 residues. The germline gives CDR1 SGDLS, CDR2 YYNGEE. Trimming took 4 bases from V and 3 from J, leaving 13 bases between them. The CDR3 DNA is TGTGCCAGCAGCAAACAGGGTATGGACACTGAAGCTTTCTTT. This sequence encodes CASSKQGMDTEAFF.

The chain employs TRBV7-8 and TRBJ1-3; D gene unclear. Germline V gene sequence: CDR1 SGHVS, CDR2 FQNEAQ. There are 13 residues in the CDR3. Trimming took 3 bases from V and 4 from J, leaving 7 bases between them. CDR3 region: CASSFSGGNTIYF. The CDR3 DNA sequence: TGTGCCAGCAGCTTCTCTGGGGGAAACACCATATATTTT.

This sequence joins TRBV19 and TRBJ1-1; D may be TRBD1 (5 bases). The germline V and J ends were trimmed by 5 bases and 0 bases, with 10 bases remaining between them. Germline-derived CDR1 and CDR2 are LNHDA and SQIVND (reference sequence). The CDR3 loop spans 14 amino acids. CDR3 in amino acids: CASSSGRVNTEAFF. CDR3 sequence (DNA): TGTGCCAGTAGTTCGGGACGGGTGAACACTGAAGCTTTCTTT. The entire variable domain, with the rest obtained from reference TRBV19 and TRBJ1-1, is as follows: DGGITQSPKYLFRKEGQNVTLSCEQNLNHDAMYWYRQDPGQGLRLIYYSQIVNDFQKGDIAEGYSVSREKKESFPLTVTSAQKNPTAFYLCASSSGRVNTEAFFGQGTRLTVV.

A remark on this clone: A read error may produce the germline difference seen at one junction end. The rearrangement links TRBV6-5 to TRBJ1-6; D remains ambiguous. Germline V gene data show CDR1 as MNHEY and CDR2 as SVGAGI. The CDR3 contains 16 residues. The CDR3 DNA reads TGTGCCAGCAGTTACACAACGGGATCCTCTAATTCACCCCTCCACTTT. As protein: CASSYTTGSSNSPLHF.